This T cell receptor beta chain originates from a study of blood T cell repertoires in COVID-19. At the level of the study: Sites across the United States, Italy and Spain contributed samples from acute and convalescent COVID-19. T cells, B-cell-depleted T cells, or PBMCs supplied cDNA or gDNA.

Germline assignment: CDR1 SNHLY and CDR2 FYNNEI. The CDR3 length is 16 residues. V shed 6 bases and J 5 bases; nucleotides not matched to a gene: 11. As handled by the study authors: Scientists estimated how many nucleated cells there were by amplifying reference gene primers. This table comes from immunoSEQ multiplex PCR, and its TCRdb copy is limited to in-frame clones, with some not included. The V and J calls and the clone size are those of that table, but D and trimming were determined from the DNA. The sample records around 180,000 clones, approximately 79% being singletons. The J gene is TRBJ2-7, the V gene TRBV2, with 12 bases aligning to TRBD2. This clonotype originated in an elderly woman with acute or convalescent COVID-19. The sequenced material came from peripheral blood. CDR3 coding DNA: TGTGCCAGCAGGGGTATCCTAGCGGGAGGGCCAGACGAGCAGTACTTC. It translates to CASRGILAGGPDEQYF.